The 17 T cell receptor beta chains below all came from one sample that was sequenced in a study of metastatic and nonmetastatic thyroid tumors. TCRdb re-clonotyped the PCR reads through MiXCR. The sample consists of around 35,000 clones, about a sixth of them appearing once. Thyroid surgery was preceded by no treatment in any patient. Material for sequencing was blood. These receptors all come from a female donor with papillary thyroid cancer or a benign thyroid nodule (not recorded which). Some clones in this sample may be carry-over from other donors' samples.

The chain uses TRBV6-2 or TRBV6-3 and TRBJ2-3, with TRBD1 identical over 7 bases. Unmatched junction bases numbered 6, after V lost 6 bases and J lost 3 bases. CDR1 is MNHEY and CDR2 is SVGEGT in the germline V gene. The CDR3 has 14 residues. Here the CDR3 reads CASRPTGSTDTQYF. As DNA, the CDR3 is TGTGCCAGCAGACCGACAGGGAGTACAGATACGCAGTATTTT.

At least ten counts were recorded for this clone. The V and J genes are TRBV12-3 or TRBV12-4 and TRBJ2-3; unclear D gene. The V end lost 2 bases, the J end lost 8 bases, and 5 bases lay between the germline ends. The CDR3 is made up of 11 amino acids. As DNA, the CDR3 is TGTGCCAGCAGTTTAAGACCTACGCAGTATTTT. Translating it yields CASSLRPTQYF.

Many counts were recorded for this clone. At one of its ends the junction is not consistent with the germline gene, which may arise from a read error. The sample holds other DNA sequences that translate to the same CDR3. The J gene is TRBJ1-1, the V gene TRBV11-2, with 10 positions matching TRBD1. The CDR3 consists of 16 residues. Germline CDR1 and CDR2: SGHAT and FQNNGV. CDR3 DNA sequence: TGTGCCAGCAGCTTAGGAGAGGGACAGGGGAGCACTGAAGCCTTCTTT. It yields the protein CASSLGEGQGSTEAFF.

The sample holds many counts of this clone. The J gene is TRBJ1-4, the V gene TRBV7-8; D perhaps matches TRBD1 (5 bases). CDR1 SGHVS and CDR2 FQNEAQ come from the germline V gene. Trimming removed 6 bases at V and 8 bases at J, with 16 bases between. The CDR3 contains 14 residues. CDR3 amino acids: CASSKSGTREKLFF. The CDR3 DNA follows: TGTGCCAGCAGTAAATCCGGGACCCGAGAAAAACTGTTTTTT.

This clone was observed many times. This chain uses TRBV19 with TRBJ2-1; no definite D call. Germline assignment: CDR1 LNHDA and CDR2 SQIVND (reference sequence). Trimming removed 1 base at V and 7 bases at J, with 2 bases between. CDR3 length equals 11 residues. The CDR3: CASSIGNEQFF. CDR3 sequence (DNA): TGTGCCAGTAGTATAGGAAATGAGCAGTTCTTC.

This clone was detected many times. The genes are TRBV13 and TRBJ1-1, with D unclear. CDR3 length: 13 amino acids. Trimming stripped 5 bases from V and 0 bases from J, with 7 bases between. In germline, CDR1 is PRHDT, CDR2 FYEKMQ (reference sequence). DNA of the CDR3: TGTGCCAGCAGCAATACCATGAACACTGAAGCTTTCTTT. Protein: CASSNTMNTEAFF.

This clone is medium-sized by share. The V and J genes are TRBV19 and TRBJ2-2; D may correspond to TRBD1 or TRBD2 (5 bases each). This CDR3 spans 15 amino acids. Germline V gene lookup returns CDR1 LNHDA and CDR2 SQIVND (reference sequence). V shed 4 bases and J shed 1 base, with 10 bases lying between them. In DNA form, the CDR3 reads TGTGCCAGTAGTACCGGGACGGTGAACACCGGGGAGCTGTTTTTT. The encoded protein is CASSTGTVNTGELFF. The variable domain in full, completed from reference TRBV19 and TRBJ2-2, reads DGGITQSPKYLFRKEGQNVTLSCEQNLNHDAMYWYRQDPGQGLRLIYYSQIVNDFQKGDIAEGYSVSREKKESFPLTVTSAQKNPTAFYLCASSTGTVNTGELFFGEGSRLTVL.

As regards this clone: One end of the junction does not line up with germline, which may come from a read error. The V gene is TRBV4-2, the J gene TRBJ1-3, with unresolved D. Germline V lookup: CDR1 LGHNA, CDR2 YNFKEQ. CDR3 length: 15 amino acids. CDR3 DNA: TGTGCCAGCAACCAAGATAGCGCATCTGGAAACACCATATATTTT. Protein product: CASNQDSASGNTIYF.

At least ten counts were recorded for this clone. The chain employs TRBV3-1 and TRBJ1-2, with 10 bases identical to TRBD1. CDR3 length: 18 residues. CDR1 is LGHDT, CDR2 YNNKEL, per germline (reference sequence). V lost 2 bases and J lost 1; bases outside the gene matches: 10. CDR3 DNA sequence: TGTGCCAGCAGCCAAAGTTCGGGACAGGGGAGAAGTAACTATGGCTACACCTTC. It specifies CASSQSSGQGRSNYGYTF. Using reference TRBV3-1 and TRBJ1-2 for the parts outside the CDR3, the full variable domain is DTAVSQTPKYLVTQMGNDKSIKCEQNLGHDTMYWYKQDSKKFLKIMFSYNNKELIINETVPNRFSPKSPDKAHLNLHINSLELGDSAVYFCASSQSSGQGRSNYGYTFGSGTRLTVV.

There are many counts of this clone. This may arise from a read error, as a much more abundant clone is one base away. The chain carries TRBV19 and TRBJ1-5; D is uncertain. The CDR3 loop spans 11 amino acids. CDR1 and CDR2 from the germline V gene are LNHDA and SQIVND (reference sequence). CDR3 DNA: TGTGCCGGTAGTATAGGGTCTAGGACGTATTTT. Its translation: CAGSIGSRTYF.

In this sample, this clone turned up many times. The chain recombines TRBV24-1 with TRBJ2-2, with D possibly called TRBD1 or TRBD2 (5 bases each). Germline V CDR1 and CDR2: KGHDR, SFDVKD. The V gene lost 4 bases and the J gene lost 5 bases, with 13 bases spanning the gap. This CDR3 region has 15 residues. CDR3 residues: CATSDPRGRTGELFF. CDR3 bases: TGTGCCACCAGTGACCCAAGGGGACGGACCGGGGAGCTGTTTTTT.

This clone appeared many times. This chain uses TRBV9 with TRBJ2-2; D call uncertain. V shed 3 bases and J shed 4 bases, with 13 bases lying between them. Germline V gene lookup returns CDR1 SGDLS and CDR2 YYNGEE. The CDR3 totals 15 residues. In nucleotides, the CDR3 is TGTGCCAGCAGCGCGGTCAGACTTCCCACCGGGGAGCTGTTTTTT. This sequence encodes CASSAVRLPTGELFF. Using reference TRBV9 and TRBJ2-2 for the parts outside the CDR3, the full variable domain is DSGVTQTPKHLITATGQRVTLRCSPRSGDLSVYWYQQSLDQGLQFLIQYYNGEERAKGNILERFSAQQFPDLHSELNLSSLELGDSALYFCASSAVRLPTGELFFGEGSRLTVL.

This clone was detected ten times or more. The CDR3 loop reads CASSKEVYEQFF. In DNA, the CDR3 is TGTGCCAGCTCAAAAGAGGTTTATGAGCAGTTCTTC. V is TRBV6-2 or TRBV6-3 and J is TRBJ2-1; no clear D. The germline V gene encodes CDR1 MNHEY and CDR2 SVGEGT. Trimming left V 8 bases short and J 8 bases short, with 13 bases between. The CDR3 sequence is 12 residues long.

This clone was found many times. The gene calls are TRBV11-2 and TRBJ2-7; D not resolved. Germline assignment: CDR1 SGHAT and CDR2 FQNNGV. This CDR3 has 13 residues. Deletions cut 8 bases from V and 2 bases from J, with 13 bases between. CDR3 nucleotide sequence: TGTGCCAGCGCCCCCTCGGGCACCTACGAGCAGTACTTC. It yields the protein CASAPSGTYEQYF.

There are many counts of this clone. The J gene is TRBJ1-6, the V gene TRBV3-1; 10 bases are shared with TRBD1. Germline V lookup: CDR1 LGHDT, CDR2 YNNKEL (reference sequence). Trimming at V came to 1 base and at J to 7 bases, leaving 7 bases not matched to a gene. This CDR3 has 17 residues. This CDR3 reads CASSQVAGTGVNSPLHF. The DNA for the CDR3 is TGTGCCAGCAGCCAAGTAGCCGGGACAGGGGTAAATTCACCCCTCCACTTT.

J is TRBJ2-7 and V is TRBV5-1; D gene ambiguous. V lost 4 bases to trimming and J lost 2 bases, with 16 bases between them. This CDR3 is built from 15 residues. Per the germline V gene, CDR1 is SGHRS and CDR2 is YFSETQ. This chain's CDR3 is CASSLSGMHAYEQYF. The CDR3 region has the DNA TGCGCCAGCAGCCTGTCCGGAATGCACGCCTACGAGCAGTACTTC.

The V gene is TRBV4-1, the J gene TRBJ2-7; D may be TRBD2 (6 bases). This CDR3 is built from 13 residues. CDR1 is MGHRA and CDR2 is YSYEKL in the germline V gene. Trimming cost V 4 bases and J 4 bases, with 11 bases left between them. CDR3 coding DNA: TGCGCCAGCAGCCCGTCAGGGACTTACGAGCAGTACTTC. This encodes CASSPSGTYEQYF.